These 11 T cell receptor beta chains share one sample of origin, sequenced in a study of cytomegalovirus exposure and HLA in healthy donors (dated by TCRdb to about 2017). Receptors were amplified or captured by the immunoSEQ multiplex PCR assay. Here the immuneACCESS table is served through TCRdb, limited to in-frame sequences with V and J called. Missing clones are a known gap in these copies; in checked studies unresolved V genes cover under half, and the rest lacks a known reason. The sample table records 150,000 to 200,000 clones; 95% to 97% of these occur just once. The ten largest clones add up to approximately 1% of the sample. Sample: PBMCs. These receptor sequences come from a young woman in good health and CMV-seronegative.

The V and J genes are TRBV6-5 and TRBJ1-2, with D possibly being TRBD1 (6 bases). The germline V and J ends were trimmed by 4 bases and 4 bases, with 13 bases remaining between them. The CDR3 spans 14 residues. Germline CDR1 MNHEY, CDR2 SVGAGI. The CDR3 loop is CASSWLDRSYGYTF. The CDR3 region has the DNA TGTGCCAGCAGTTGGCTCGACAGGTCCTATGGCTACACCTTC.

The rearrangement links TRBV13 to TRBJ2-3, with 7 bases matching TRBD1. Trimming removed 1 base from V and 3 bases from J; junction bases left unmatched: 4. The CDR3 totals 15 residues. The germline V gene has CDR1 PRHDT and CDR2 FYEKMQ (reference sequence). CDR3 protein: CASSLAGQVTDTQYF. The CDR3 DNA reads TGTGCCAGCAGCTTAGCAGGACAGGTGACAGATACGCAGTATTTT. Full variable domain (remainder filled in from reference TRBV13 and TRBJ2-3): AAGVIQSPRHLIKEKRETATLKCYPIPRHDTVYWYQQGPGQDPQFLISFYEKMQSDKGSIPDRFSAQQFSDYHSELNMSSLELGDSALYFCASSLAGQVTDTQYFGPGTRLTVL.

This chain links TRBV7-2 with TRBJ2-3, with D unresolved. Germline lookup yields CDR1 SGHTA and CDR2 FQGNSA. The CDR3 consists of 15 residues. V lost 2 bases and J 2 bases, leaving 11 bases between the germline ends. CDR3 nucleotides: TGTGCCAGCAGCTTAAATCCGCTAAACACAGATACGCAGTATTTT. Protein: CASSLNPLNTDTQYF.

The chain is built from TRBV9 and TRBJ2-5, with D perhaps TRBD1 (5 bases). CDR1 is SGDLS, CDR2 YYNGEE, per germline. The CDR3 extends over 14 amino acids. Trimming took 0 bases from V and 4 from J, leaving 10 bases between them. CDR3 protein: CASSVGTTGETQYF. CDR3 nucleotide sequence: TGTGCCAGCAGCGTAGGGACCACAGGAGAGACCCAGTACTTC.

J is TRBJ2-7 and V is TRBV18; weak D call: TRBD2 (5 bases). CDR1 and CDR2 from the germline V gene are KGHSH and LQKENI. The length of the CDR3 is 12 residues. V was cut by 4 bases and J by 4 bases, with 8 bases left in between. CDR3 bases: TGTGCCAGCTCACAAGGCGGGTACGAGCAGTACTTC. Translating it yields CASSQGGYEQYF.

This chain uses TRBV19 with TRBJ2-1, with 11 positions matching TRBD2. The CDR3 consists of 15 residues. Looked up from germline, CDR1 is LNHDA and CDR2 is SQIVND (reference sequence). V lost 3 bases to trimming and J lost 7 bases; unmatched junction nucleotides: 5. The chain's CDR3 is CASSILAGGHNEQFF. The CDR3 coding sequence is TGTGCCAGTAGTATCTTAGCGGGGGGGCATAATGAGCAGTTCTTC.

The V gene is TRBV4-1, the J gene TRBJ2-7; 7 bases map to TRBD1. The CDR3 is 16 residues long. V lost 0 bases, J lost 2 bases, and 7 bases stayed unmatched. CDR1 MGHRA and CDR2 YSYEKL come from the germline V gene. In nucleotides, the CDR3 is TGCGCCAGCAGCCAAGATCTCGGGACAGCAACCTACGAGCAGTACTTC. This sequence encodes CASSQDLGTATYEQYF.

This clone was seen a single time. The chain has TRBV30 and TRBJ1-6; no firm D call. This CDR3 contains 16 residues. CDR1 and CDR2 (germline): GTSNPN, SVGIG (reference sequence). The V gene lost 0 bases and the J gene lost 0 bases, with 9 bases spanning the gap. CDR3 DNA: TGTGCCTGGAGTGTTCCCTTTAGCTCCTATAATTCACCCCTCCACTTT. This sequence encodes CAWSVPFSSYNSPLHF.

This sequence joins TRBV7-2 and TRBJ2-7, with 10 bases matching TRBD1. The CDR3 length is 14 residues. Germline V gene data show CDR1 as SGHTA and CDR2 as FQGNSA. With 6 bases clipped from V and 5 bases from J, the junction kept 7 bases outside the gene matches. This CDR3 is CASRSTGGSDEQYF. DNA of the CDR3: TGTGCCAGCAGATCGACAGGGGGCTCGGACGAGCAGTACTTC.

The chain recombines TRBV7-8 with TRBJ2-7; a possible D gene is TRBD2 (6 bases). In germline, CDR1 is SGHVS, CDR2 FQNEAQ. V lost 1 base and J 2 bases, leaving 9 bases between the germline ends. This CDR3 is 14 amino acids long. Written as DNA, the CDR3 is TGTGCCAGCAGCTTAGAGGCGGGGACCTACGAGCAGTACTTC. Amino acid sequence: CASSLEAGTYEQYF. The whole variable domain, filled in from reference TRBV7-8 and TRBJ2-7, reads GAGVSQSPRYKVAKRGQDVALRCDPISGHVSLFWYQQALGQGPEFLTYFQNEAQLDKSGLPSDRFFAERPEGSVSTLKIQRTQQEDSAVYLCASSLEAGTYEQYFGPGTRLTVT.

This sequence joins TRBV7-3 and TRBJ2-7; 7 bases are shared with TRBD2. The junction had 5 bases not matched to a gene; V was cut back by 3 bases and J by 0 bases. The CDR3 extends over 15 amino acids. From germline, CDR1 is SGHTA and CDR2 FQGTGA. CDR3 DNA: TGTGCCAGCAGCTTGGCGGGGGTAAGCTCCTACGAGCAGTACTTC. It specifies CASSLAGVSSYEQYF.